This T cell receptor (beta chain) was documented in a study of shared clonotypes between healthy human individuals. Study-level results: Owing to a small donor count, the genetic and exposure-history diversity represented was limited. The study found about 5.1% of naive CD4 clonotypes shared across a handful of donors.

How the authors handled the data: ImmunoSEQ junction-only sequences lacked quality scores, so their filtering differed. Only in-frame clones appear in the TCRdb table, and some are missing; sequencing was by immunoSEQ multiplex PCR. That table gives V, J and clone size, and the DNA gave D and trimming. In the table there are some 700,000 clones, about 90% of which are singletons. Adults of Caucasian background living in Nashville, Tennessee made up all donors. This CDR3 region has 15 residues. CDR1 is SGHKS and CDR2 is YYEKEE in the germline V gene (reference sequence). After removal of 4 bases from V and 6 bases from J, the junction contained 9 bases not matched to a gene. Note on this clone: The antigen remains unidentified.

The specimen was memory CD8+ T cells from PBMCs. Subset: CD45RO+ cells pooled with CCR7-negative TemRA cells. The sequence was obtained from a man aged 18 to 35 in good health. Some clones in this sample may be carry-over from other donors' samples. The V and J genes are TRBV5-5 and TRBJ2-1; 8 positions agree with TRBD1. CDR3 amino acids: CASSLGQGGPNEQFF. The CDR3 nucleotides read TGTGCCAGCAGCCTCGGACAGGGTGGTCCCAATGAGCAGTTCTTC. The full variable domain, its missing parts supplied by reference TRBV5-5 and TRBJ2-1, is DAGVTQSPTHLIKTRGQQVTLRCSPISGHKSVSWYQQVLGQGPQFIFQYYEKEERGRGNFPDRFSARQFPNYSSELNVNALLLGDSALYLCASSLGQGGPNEQFFGPGTRLTVL.